This TCR beta chain was identified in a study of blood T cell repertoires in COVID-19. Authors' methods: Amplified reference gene primers provided the basis for estimating nucleated cell counts. Sequencing used immunoSEQ multiplex PCR; TCRdb keeps in-frame clones, though not all of them. That table supplies the V and J calls and clone size; D and trimming were determined from the DNA. The repertoire holds over 200,000 clones, with about 88% as singletons. V trimming: 5 bases; J trimming: 1 base; junction bases outside the gene matches: 4. The CDR3 consists of 14 residues. The V gene's germline CDR1 is SGHAT and CDR2 FQDESV (reference sequence). The table lists this clone with a count of one.

The J gene is TRBJ1-1, the V gene TRBV11-1; 7 bases are shared with TRBD1. Sequenced: peripheral blood. This receptor was identified in a man aged 35-49 years with active or convalescent COVID-19. CDR3 bases: TGTGCCAGCAGCCCCGACAGGGCGAACACTGAAGCTTTCTTT. Its protein product is CASSPDRANTEAFF.